The text below deals with one TCR beta chain. Source study methods: Using reference gene primer amplification, nucleated cell counts were estimated. Sequencing was performed with immunoSEQ multiplex PCR; in TCRdb, only in-frame clones are kept and a portion is missing. V, J and clone size derive from that table, while D and trimming were established from the DNA sequence. The data show tens of thousands of clones, with 88% seen just once and 1.5% to 2.5% held by the top ten. In germline, CDR1 is SNHLY, CDR2 FYNNEI. CDR3 length: 14 residues. V lost 6 bases and J lost 1, with 12 bases in between. This sample was included in a study of blood T cell repertoires in COVID-19. On the study more broadly: Researchers got acute and convalescent COVID-19 samples from the United States, Italy and Spain. Sources were T cells, B-cell-depleted T cells, or PBMCs; the material itself was cDNA or gDNA.

V usage is TRBV2 and J usage is TRBJ1-2; D is ambiguous. The sequenced sample was peripheral blood. The TCR was taken from a woman aged 80 or older with active or convalescent COVID-19. CDR3: CASSQTSLNYGYTF. CDR3 nucleotides: TGTGCCAGCAGCCAGACAAGTCTTAACTATGGCTACACCTTC.